A single sample is the source of the 17 T cell receptor beta chains below, sequenced in a study of blood T cell repertoires in COVID-19 (dated by TCRdb to about 2020). Preparation of the library involved the immunoSEQ multiplex PCR assay. TCRdb took over this immuneACCESS table, retaining in-frame rearrangements with V and J assigned. Such tables are incomplete; in checked studies, under half of the missing clones stem from an unresolved V gene, and the remainder is unexplained. The sample yields 350,000 to 400,000 clones; about 90% were counted once. The biggest ten clones account for around 1.9% of the sample. The material sequenced was PBMCs or T cells enriched from blood (not recorded which). These receptor sequences come from a middle-aged man in a cohort exposed to, infected with or recovered from COVID-19 (not recorded which).

The table lists this clone with a few counts. The V call is TRBV29-1, the J call TRBJ1-5; D is ambiguous. This CDR3 has 13 residues. Germline loops: CDR1 SQVTM, CDR2 ANQGSEA. V was pared by 6 bases and J by 7 bases, with 16 bases between. The DNA for the CDR3 is TGCAGCGTGGGCCCGCAGCCGGGGCAGCCCCAGCATTTT. It encodes CSVGPQPGQPQHF.

This clone was found once. V and J are TRBV6-5 and TRBJ2-7, with TRBD2 matching over 10 bases. CDR1 is MNHEY, CDR2 SVGAGI, per germline. The V and J ends lost 5 bases and 7 bases, in that order; junction bases with no gene match: 11. The CDR3 runs to 15 residues. For the CDR3, the DNA is TGTGCCAGCAGTCGGACTAGCGGAACCTACGATGAGCAGTACTTC. Residues: CASSRTSGTYDEQYF.

This clone was counted only a few times. The chain uses TRBV6-4 and TRBJ2-1; unclear D gene. The germline V gene encodes CDR1 MRHNA and CDR2 SNTAGT. Trimming took off 0 bases at V and 9 bases at J, with 9 bases between the two ends. This CDR3 comprises 13 residues. CDR3 region: CASSDSIEAEQFF. CDR3 nucleotides: TGTGCCAGCAGTGACTCGATAGAGGCTGAGCAGTTCTTC.

V and J are TRBV27 and TRBJ1-5; the D gene is possibly TRBD1 (5 bases). CDR1 and CDR2 from the germline V gene are MNHEY and SMNVEV (reference sequence). CDR3 length: 17 amino acids. The V gene lost 5 bases and the J gene lost 0 bases, with 17 bases spanning the gap. The CDR3 region is CASSPGHPLNSNQPQHF. The CDR3, as DNA: TGTGCCAGCAGTCCCGGACACCCCCTGAATAGCAATCAGCCCCAGCATTTT.

The rearrangement uses TRBV6-5 and TRBJ1-2, with a possible D match to TRBD1 (5 bases). The germline gives CDR1 MNHEY, CDR2 SVGAGI. V was trimmed by 8 bases and J by 3 bases, leaving 10 bases between them. The CDR3 extends over 12 amino acids. The CDR3 loop reads CASGGADYGYTF. In DNA, the CDR3 is TGTGCCAGCGGAGGGGCCGACTATGGCTACACCTTC.

The chain combines TRBV10-2 with TRBJ2-7; 8 bases map to TRBD2. The V segment lost 4 bases and the J segment 5 bases; nucleotides outside the gene matches: 7. The CDR3 spans 14 residues. From germline, CDR1 is WSHSY and CDR2 SAAADI. The CDR3 sequence: CASSAPGTSDEQYF. In DNA form, the CDR3 reads TGCGCCAGCAGTGCCCCCGGGACTAGTGACGAGCAGTACTTC.

The chain joins TRBV15 to TRBJ1-5, with D possibly TRBD1 on 5 matching bases. Germline V gene sequence: CDR1 LNHNV, CDR2 YYDKDF (reference sequence). The CDR3 covers 17 residues. Trimming cost V 5 bases and J 2 bases, with 19 bases left between them. The CDR3 region has the DNA TGTGCCACCAGCGGCCTCGGGGGGAATATTGGCAATCAGCCCCAGCATTTT. It is translated as CATSGLGGNIGNQPQHF. The entire variable domain, with the rest obtained from reference TRBV15 and TRBJ1-5, is as follows: DAMVIQNPRYQVTQFGKPVTLSCSQTLNHNVMYWYQQKSSQAPKLLFHYYDKDFNNEADTPDNFQSRRPNTSFCFLDIRSPGLGDTAMYLCATSGLGGNIGNQPQHFGDGTRLSIL.

This clone appeared a single time. The chain uses TRBV7-7 and TRBJ2-6; D is unclear. V was shortened by 5 bases and J by 0 bases, with 8 bases between the two germline ends. The length of the CDR3 is 15 residues. CDR1 is SSHAT, CDR2 FNYEAQ, per germline (reference sequence). The CDR3 DNA reads as TGTGCCAGCAGCCCCGACACCTCTGGGGCCAACGTCCTGACTTTC. This codes for CASSPDTSGANVLTF. The whole variable domain, filled in from reference TRBV7-7 and TRBJ2-6, reads GAGVSQSPRYKVTKRGQDVTLRCDPISSHATLYWYQQALGQGPEFLTYFNYEAQPDKSGLPSDRFSAERPEGSISTLTIQRTEQRDSAMYRCASSPDTSGANVLTFGAGSRLTVL.

V usage is TRBV5-1 and J usage is TRBJ2-1; TRBD2 matches 7 bases. This CDR3 has 13 residues. J was trimmed by 6 bases and V by 4 bases; bases with no gene match: 4. Germline V CDR1 and CDR2: SGHRS, YFSETQ. The chain's CDR3 is CASSPLAANEQFF. For the CDR3, the DNA is TGCGCCAGCAGCCCGCTAGCGGCCAATGAGCAGTTCTTC.

The chain couples TRBV2 to TRBJ2-1; D might be TRBD2 (6 bases). The CDR3 is 11 amino acids. The germline gives CDR1 SNHLY, CDR2 FYNNEI. V was cut by 6 bases and J by 9 bases, with 9 bases left in between. The CDR3 reads CASRLAPEQFF. As DNA, the CDR3 is TGTGCCAGCAGACTAGCCCCTGAGCAGTTCTTC.

This clone has only a few counts. The chain recombines TRBV5-1 with TRBJ1-3; 7 positions agree with TRBD1. Per the germline V gene, CDR1 is SGHRS and CDR2 is YFSETQ. The CDR3 has 15 amino acids. The V segment lost 0 bases and the J segment 3 bases; nucleotides outside the gene matches: 3. CDR3: CASSLGQGVGNTIYF. Written as DNA, the CDR3 is TGCGCCAGCAGCTTGGGACAGGGAGTTGGAAACACCATATATTTT.

In nucleotides, the CDR3 is TGTGCCAGCAGTTTATTTCAGGGCGAGCAGTACTTC. Its protein is CASSLFQGEQYF. V and J are TRBV28 and TRBJ2-7; D is perhaps TRBD1 (5 bases). The CDR3 covers 12 residues. From germline, CDR1 is MDHEN and CDR2 SYDVKM. V was trimmed by 1 base and J by 6 bases, leaving 7 bases between them.

The J gene is TRBJ1-3, the V gene TRBV5-4, with TRBD1 matching 9 bases. CDR3 size: 15 residues. The germline V gene has CDR1 SGHNT and CDR2 YYREEE (reference sequence). V lost 4 bases to trimming and J lost 0 bases; unmatched junction nucleotides: 2. CDR3 nucleotides: TGTGCCAGCAGCCCGGGACAGGGCTCTGGAAACACCATATATTTT. It yields the protein CASSPGQGSGNTIYF.

This chain connects TRBV29-1 to TRBJ1-5, with D perhaps matching TRBD1 (6 bases). The germline CDR1 and CDR2 sequences are SQVTM and ANQGSEA. With 4 bases removed from V and 5 bases from J, the gap between germline ends came to 12 bases. The CDR3 runs 13 residues. The CDR3 DNA reads as TGCAGCGTTGGTGGGGGCTTCGATCAGCCCCAGCATTTT. Its protein product is CSVGGGFDQPQHF. Using reference TRBV29-1 and TRBJ1-5 for the parts outside the CDR3, the full variable domain is SAVISQKPSRDICQRGTSLTIQCQVDSQVTMMFWYRQQPGQSLTLIATANQGSEATYESGFVIDKFPISRPNLTFSTLTVSNMSPEDSSIYLCSVGGGFDQPQHFGDGTRLSIL.

This clone was found a few times. The V call is TRBV30, the J call TRBJ1-5, with TRBD1 identical over 8 bases. Germline lookup yields CDR1 GTSNPN and CDR2 SVGIG (reference sequence). Unmatched junction bases numbered 5, after V lost 2 bases and J lost 2 bases. The CDR3 is 15 residues long. CDR3 nucleotide sequence: TGTGCCTGGAGTCCCCGGGGACAGGGCAATCAGCCCCAGCATTTT. As protein: CAWSPRGQGNQPQHF.

The chain links TRBV6-6 to TRBJ2-7; 8 positions match TRBD2. With 5 bases clipped from V and 1 base from J, the junction kept 4 bases outside the gene matches. CDR1 is MNHNY and CDR2 is SVGAGI in the germline V gene (reference sequence). CDR3 length: 14 amino acids. DNA of the CDR3: TGTGCCAGCAGTCACGGGACTAGTTCCTACGAGCAGTACTTC. This translates into CASSHGTSSYEQYF.

About this clone itself: Distinct nucleotide sequences in the sample also encode this CDR3. The chain carries TRBV25-1 and TRBJ1-1; 7 nucleotides line up with TRBD1. Germline V gene lookup returns CDR1 MGHDK and CDR2 SYGVNS. The V and J ends lost 3 bases and 1 base, in that order; junction bases with no gene match: 2. This CDR3 region has 14 residues. The CDR3 DNA sequence: TGTGCCAGCAGTGAGAACAGGGGGAACACTGAAGCTTTCTTT. This translates into CASSENRGNTEAFF.